Presented here are 9 T cell receptor beta chains from one specimen sequenced in a study of blood T cell repertoires in COVID-19. TCRdb keeps only in-frame clones here, not all; method: immunoSEQ multiplex PCR. The profile shows 85,000 to 130,000 clones, approximately 92% of them singletons. Sequenced: peripheral blood. The receptors were gathered from a man aged 65 to 85 with acute or convalescent COVID-19.

CDR3 sequence reads: CASSDLLAGGAYEQYF. The DNA of the CDR3 is TGTGCCAGCAGTGATCTCCTAGCGGGAGGGGCCTACGAGCAGTACTTC. The chain joins TRBV25-1 to TRBJ2-7; 12 bases are shared with TRBD2. The CDR3 loop spans 16 amino acids. V shed 3 bases, J shed 2 bases, and the junction held 5 bases outside the gene matches. The germline CDR1 and CDR2 sequences are MGHDK and SYGVNS.

The CDR3 sequence is CASSSPPQGNGYTF. Here the CDR3 DNA reads TGTGCCAGCAGCTCCCCACCACAGGGGAATGGCTACACCTTC. This chain links TRBV7-2 with TRBJ1-2; 7 positions agree with TRBD1. Germline loops: CDR1 SGHTA, CDR2 FQGNSA. The ends lost 4 bases at V and 6 bases at J; junction bases unmatched: 8. The CDR3 totals 14 residues.

The CDR3, as DNA: TGCGCCAGCAGCTCGGAGAGGGGGCGCTTCGAGCAGTACTTC. Amino acid sequence: CASSSERGRFEQYF. V usage is TRBV5-1 and J usage is TRBJ2-7, with TRBD1 matching 7 bases. CDR1 SGHRS and CDR2 YFSETQ come from the germline V gene. The V and J ends lost 3 bases and 6 bases, in that order; junction bases with no gene match: 9. This CDR3 is built from 14 residues.

Here the CDR3 reads CASSQRVGGNTEAFF. CDR3 bases: TGTGCCAGCAGCCAACGAGTAGGGGGGAACACTGAAGCTTTCTTT. The J gene is TRBJ1-1, the V gene TRBV3-1 (or the pseudogene TRBV3-2); perhaps TRBD1 as D (6 bases). Germline V CDR1 and CDR2: LGHDT, YNNKEL (reference sequence). Trimming took off 2 bases at V and 1 base at J, with 11 bases between the two ends. The CDR3 extends over 15 amino acids.

This sequence joins TRBV7-3 and TRBJ2-3; TRBD2 agrees at 13 bases. From germline, CDR1 is SGHTA and CDR2 FQGTGA. This CDR3 is 17 amino acids long. V was pared by 5 bases and J by 4 bases, with 9 bases of the junction left unmatched. The CDR3 coding sequence is TGTGCCAGCAGCCCCCTGGGACTAGCGGGATGGTCAGATACGCAGTATTTT. Its translation is CASSPLGLAGWSDTQYF.

This rearrangement joins TRBV7-9 to TRBJ2-5; TRBD2 matches at 13 bases. With V trimmed by 7 bases and J by 4 bases, 9 bases remained unmatched. The germline V gene has CDR1 SEHNR and CDR2 FQNEAQ (reference sequence). CDR3 length: 16 residues. The CDR3 region is CASTPRTSGRGETQYF. For the CDR3, the DNA is TGTGCCAGCACCCCAAGGACTAGCGGGAGAGGAGAGACCCAGTACTTC.

This chain connects TRBV7-2 to TRBJ1-1, with a weak D call TRBD1 (5 bases). Germline V lookup: CDR1 SGHTA, CDR2 FQGNSA. The CDR3 has 15 amino acids. V dropped 5 bases and J dropped 0 bases, with 13 bases sitting between them. The DNA of the CDR3 is TGTGCCAGCAGCACCTGGACACTTATGAACACTGAAGCTTTCTTT. Encoded protein: CASSTWTLMNTEAFF. Filled out from reference TRBV7-2 and TRBJ1-1, the complete variable domain reads GAGVSQSPSNKVTEKGKDVELRCDPISGHTALYWYRQSLGQGLEFLIYFQGNSAPDKSGLPSDRFSAERTGGSVSTLTIQRTQQEDSAVYLCASSTWTLMNTEAFFGQGTRLTVV.

The chain combines TRBV27 with TRBJ1-2; a weak D match, TRBD1 (5 bases). Germline CDR1 is MNHEY and CDR2 is SMNVEV (reference sequence). The CDR3 is made up of 16 amino acids. Trimming removed 5 bases from V and 4 bases from J, with 20 bases in between. The CDR3 region is CASSTDPGRGRYGYTF. The CDR3 DNA is TGTGCCAGCAGTACCGATCCAGGGAGGGGCCGCTATGGCTACACCTTC.

This clone has a single count. The CDR3 region is CASSNLRTSGSSETQYF. CDR3 nucleotides: TGTGCCAGCAGCAATCTACGGACTAGCGGGAGTTCGGAGACCCAGTACTTC. The rearrangement joins TRBV7-2 to TRBJ2-5, with 13 nucleotides matching TRBD2. The CDR3 loop spans 17 amino acids. With V trimmed by 5 bases and J by 5 bases, 11 bases remained unmatched. Germline loops: CDR1 SGHTA, CDR2 FQGNSA.